Below are 11 T cell receptor beta chains sequenced from a single sample in a study of vaccination effects on CD4 cells after COVID-19. Sequencing used immunoSEQ multiplex PCR; TCRdb keeps in-frame clones, though not all of them. The data show 50,000 to 65,000 clones, 75% to 90% seen once. Pools of viral peptides were used by the ViraFEST assay to expand antigen-specific CD4+ T cells ahead of sequencing. Culture lasted around eleven days before CD4+ T cell isolation. No antigen is known for these receptors. This material consisted of CD4+ T cells from PBMCs cultured with HCoV-229E spike peptides, taken before COVID-19 vaccination. Every receptor here comes from a human donor who received a COVID-19 vaccine.

This chain links TRBV9 with TRBJ2-1, with 10 nucleotides matching TRBD2. The length of the CDR3 is 14 residues. Trimming at V came to 4 bases and at J to 10 bases, leaving 8 bases not matched to a gene. CDR1 SGDLS and CDR2 YYNGEE come from the germline V gene. CDR3 in DNA: TGTGCCAGCAGCACAGCGGGGGGGCCGCGGGAGCAGTTCTTC. This sequence encodes CASSTAGGPREQFF.

V is TRBV3-1 (or the pseudogene TRBV3-2) and J is TRBJ1-5; TRBD1 aligns across 8 bases. Germline trimming cut 6 bases from V and 5 bases from J; bases unmatched to any gene: 3. The CDR3 covers 13 residues. CDR1 is LGHDT, CDR2 YNNKEL, per germline (reference sequence). The CDR3 sequence is CASSDRGYQPQHF. CDR3 sequence (DNA): TGTGCCAGCAGTGACAGGGGATATCAGCCCCAGCATTTT.

The chain is built from TRBV18 and TRBJ2-7; the D is unclear. V lost 0 bases, J lost 3 bases, and 6 bases lay in between. The germline V gene has CDR1 KGHSH and CDR2 LQKENI. The CDR3 contains 13 residues. CDR3 in amino acids: CASSPPGSYEQYV. In DNA, the CDR3 is TGTGCCAGCTCACCACCGGGCAGCTACGAGCAGTACGTC.

V and J are TRBV3-1 (or the pseudogene TRBV3-2) and TRBJ2-5, with D perhaps TRBD2 (5 bases). Deletions cut 4 bases from V and 5 bases from J, with 17 bases between. The germline CDR1 and CDR2 sequences are LGHDT and YNNKEL (reference sequence). The CDR3 consists of 15 residues. CDR3 sequence reads: CASSRKRLSVETQYF. The DNA for the CDR3 is TGTGCCAGCAGCCGAAAGCGGCTAAGCGTGGAGACCCAGTACTTC.

The CDR3: CASSRRGGLGGADTQYF. The CDR3, as DNA: TGCGCCAGCAGCCGCAGGGGGGGACTCGGCGGTGCAGATACGCAGTATTTT. The chain recombines TRBV4-1 with TRBJ2-3; D could derive from TRBD1 or TRBD2 (7 bases each). This CDR3 region has 17 residues. The V end lost 4 bases, the J end lost 4 bases, and 21 bases lay between the germline ends. CDR1 and CDR2 (germline): MGHRA, YSYEKL.

This clone was found once. The rearrangement links TRBV5-6 to TRBJ2-5; perhaps TRBD2 as D (6 bases). The length of the CDR3 is 15 residues. CDR1 and CDR2 from the germline V gene are SGHDT and YYEEEE. V dropped 4 bases and J dropped 2 bases, with 15 bases sitting between them. CDR3 DNA: TGTGCCAGCAGCAGACCGGGACTCGCTCAAGAGACCCAGTACTTC. Amino acid sequence: CASSRPGLAQETQYF.

The sample holds a few counts of this clone. V and J are TRBV24-1 and TRBJ1-5, with a weak D call TRBD1 (5 bases). This CDR3 comprises 15 residues. V lost 3 bases and J lost 5, with 13 bases in between. The germline V gene encodes CDR1 KGHDR and CDR2 SFDVKD. The CDR3 DNA follows: TGTGCCACCAGTGATACCACAAAAGGGGATCAGCCCCAGCATTTT. It codes for CATSDTTKGDQPQHF.

The gene calls are TRBV19 and TRBJ1-6, with no clear D. This CDR3 spans 15 amino acids. The V end lost 7 bases, the J end lost 5 bases, and 15 bases lay between the germline ends. Germline V gives CDR1 LNHDA, CDR2 SQIVND (reference sequence). The CDR3 spells CASKSRVKNNSPLHF. The CDR3 coding sequence is TGTGCCAGTAAATCTCGTGTGAAAAATAATTCACCCCTCCACTTT.

The V call is TRBV28, the J call TRBJ2-2; a weak D match, TRBD2 (5 bases). Germline V gene lookup returns CDR1 MDHEN and CDR2 SYDVKM. There are 14 residues in the CDR3. V lost 3 bases and J 4 bases, leaving 9 bases between the germline ends. The CDR3 DNA sequence: TGTGCCAGCAGTTTGCTCGGGGTCACCGGGGAGCTGTTTTTT. Translation: CASSLLGVTGELFF.

The chain carries TRBV5-1 and TRBJ2-1, with D unclear. Germline CDR1 reads SGHRS; CDR2 reads YFSETQ. The CDR3 runs 15 residues. Trimming stripped 0 bases from V and 0 bases from J, with 7 bases between. CDR3 nucleotide sequence: TGCGCCAGCAGCTTGGACCGAAGCTCCTACAATGAGCAGTTCTTC. Protein product: CASSLDRSSYNEQFF.

The rearrangement uses TRBV5-1 and TRBJ2-5, with a possible D match to TRBD2 (6 bases). The CDR3 sequence is 15 residues long. CDR1 and CDR2 (germline): SGHRS, YFSETQ. V lost 3 bases and J 2 bases, leaving 14 bases between the germline ends. The DNA for the CDR3 is TGCGCCAGCAGCTCCTTTCCCGGGACTCAAGAGACCCAGTACTTC. Translation gives CASSSFPGTQETQYF. Supplemented by reference TRBV5-1 and TRBJ2-5, the full variable domain reads KAGVTQTPRYLIKTRGQQVTLSCSPISGHRSVSWYQQTPGQGLQFLFEYFSETQRNKGNFPGRFSGRQFSNSRSEMNVSTLELGDSALYLCASSSFPGTQETQYFGPGTRLLVL.